The rows below give T cell receptor beta chains drawn from one sample of a study of cytomegalovirus exposure and HLA in healthy donors. Assay: immunoSEQ multiplex PCR; the TCRdb copy retains only in-frame clones and omits some. The table lists 110,000 or so clones, around 88% of them singletons, with nearly 5% in the top ten. Sequencing used PBMCs. The receptors stem from a man younger than 35 in good health and CMV-seronegative. The CDR3 runs from the conserved cysteine through the conserved F or W. A D gene is named only where the DNA matches it firmly. A clone size is listed for some rows: how often the clone was seen (once, few, many), or a class if it is expanded.

D gene: TRBD1; V gene: TRBV5-4; clone size: NA; J gene: TRBJ2-3; CDR3 DNA: TGTGCCACCCAACAGGGGGCGGAAGATACGCAGTATTTT; CDR3 protein: CATQQGAEDTQYF
D gene: NA; V gene: TRBV6-4; clone size: NA; J gene: TRBJ2-1; CDR3 DNA: TGTGCCAGCAGTGCCTTGGGCAACAATGAGCAGTTCTTC; CDR3 protein: CASSALGNNEQFF
D gene: NA; V gene: TRBV19; clone size: NA; J gene: TRBJ2-2; CDR3 DNA: TGTGCCAGTAGTATGGCCAGATTAAACACCGGGGAGCTGTTTTTT; CDR3 protein: CASSMARLNTGELFF
D gene: TRBD1; V gene: TRBV7-9; clone size: NA; J gene: TRBJ1-2; CDR3 DNA: TGTGCCAGCAGCTTAAAACAGGGGGACGGCTACACCTTC; CDR3 protein: CASSLKQGDGYTF
D gene: TRBD1; V gene: TRBV5-1; clone size: once; J gene: TRBJ2-2; CDR3 DNA: TGCGCCAGCAGTCCAACAGGGGGCAGCACCGGGGAGCTGTTTTTT; CDR3 protein: CASSPTGGSTGELFF
D gene: NA; V gene: TRBV7-8; clone size: NA; J gene: TRBJ2-7; CDR3 DNA: TGTGCCAGCAGCACTATCGTGAGCTACGAGCAGTACTTC; CDR3 protein: CASSTIVSYEQYF
D gene: TRBD2; V gene: TRBV5-1; clone size: NA; J gene: TRBJ2-3; CDR3 DNA: TGCGCCAGCAGCTTGGAGGTGTGGGGGGGAGGCACAGATACGCAGTATTTT; CDR3 protein: CASSLEVWGGGTDTQYF
D gene: NA; V gene: TRBV7-2; clone size: NA; J gene: TRBJ2-7; CDR3 DNA: TGTGCCAGCAGCTCCGACAGCTATTCCTACGAGCAGTACTTC; CDR3 protein: CASSSDSYSYEQYF
D gene: NA; V gene: TRBV5-1; clone size: NA; J gene: TRBJ1-1; CDR3 DNA: TGCGCCAGCAGCCTCAGGGGAATGAACACTGAAGCTTTCTTT; CDR3 protein: CASSLRGMNTEAFF
D gene: TRBD2; V gene: TRBV4-1; clone size: NA; J gene: TRBJ2-3; CDR3 DNA: TGCGCCAGCAGCCAAGAAGGATGGACTAGTTCCCGAGATACGCAGTATTTT; CDR3 protein: CASSQEGWTSSRDTQYF
D gene: NA; V gene: TRBV7-9; clone size: NA; J gene: TRBJ2-1; CDR3 DNA: TGTGCCAGCATCGAATCTGTAATAGCGCCCTACAATGAGCAGTTCTTC; CDR3 protein: CASIESVIAPYNEQFF
D gene: NA; V gene: TRBV11-3; clone size: NA; J gene: TRBJ1-1; CDR3 DNA: TGTGCCAGCAGCCCCAGGGGTGGCACTGAAGCTTTCTTT; CDR3 protein: CASSPRGGTEAFF
D gene: TRBD2; V gene: TRBV5-1; clone size: NA; J gene: TRBJ2-7; CDR3 DNA: TGCGCCAGCAGCCTTCGGACTAGCGGGAGCCACAAGCAGTACTTC; CDR3 protein: CASSLRTSGSHKQYF
D gene: NA; V gene: TRBV30; clone size: NA; J gene: TRBJ2-5; CDR3 DNA: TGTGCCTGGAGACGGTGGCAACAAAAGGGGGAGACCCAGTACTTC; CDR3 protein: CAWRRWQQKGETQYF
D gene: NA; V gene: TRBV9; clone size: NA; J gene: TRBJ2-1; CDR3 DNA: TGTGCCAGCAGCGTAGGACTCAATGAGCAGTTCTTC; CDR3 protein: CASSVGLNEQFF
D gene: TRBD1; V gene: TRBV30; clone size: once; J gene: TRBJ1-1; CDR3 DNA: TGTGCCTATAAGGGGACAGGGGGCACTGAAGCTTTCTTT; CDR3 protein: CAYKGTGGTEAFF
D gene: TRBD1; V gene: TRBV5-1; clone size: NA; J gene: TRBJ1-3; CDR3 DNA: TGCGCCAGCAGCTCCCGGACAGGGAGTGGAAACACCATATATTTT; CDR3 protein: CASSSRTGSGNTIYF
D gene: TRBD1; V gene: TRBV6-1; clone size: NA; J gene: TRBJ2-5; CDR3 DNA: TGTGCCAGCAGTGAGTATGACAGGGCAGTGGAGACCCAGTACTTC; CDR3 protein: CASSEYDRAVETQYF
D gene: NA; V gene: TRBV5-1; clone size: NA; J gene: TRBJ1-1; CDR3 DNA: TGCGCCAGCAGCTTGGCCGATGGGGGGTCCCACACTGAAGCTTTCTTT; CDR3 protein: CASSLADGGSHTEAFF
D gene: NA; V gene: TRBV25-1; clone size: NA; J gene: TRBJ2-5; CDR3 DNA: TGTGCCAGCAGTACCCAGGGGTTTGGCGAGACCCAGTACTTC; CDR3 protein: CASSTQGFGETQYF
D gene: NA; V gene: TRBV7-6; clone size: NA; J gene: TRBJ2-3; CDR3 DNA: TGTGCCAGCAGCCCAACAATCGGGGATACGCAGTATTTT; CDR3 protein: CASSPTIGDTQYF
D gene: TRBD2; V gene: TRBV15; clone size: NA; J gene: TRBJ2-1; CDR3 DNA: TGTGCCACCAGCAGAGAGGTAGCGGGGAGGGAGCAGTTCTTC; CDR3 protein: CATSREVAGREQFF
D gene: TRBD2; V gene: TRBV5-6; clone size: few; J gene: TRBJ2-1; CDR3 DNA: TGTGCCAGCAGCTGGGGACTAGCGGGGGACAATGAGCAGTTCTTC; CDR3 protein: CASSWGLAGDNEQFF
D gene: NA; V gene: TRBV12-2; clone size: NA; J gene: TRBJ1-5; CDR3 DNA: TGTGCAAGTCGCCCGCGCCCTGGGTCTACCACGGGGAATCAGCCCCAGCATTTT; CDR3 protein: CASRPRPGSTTGNQPQHF
D gene: TRBD1; V gene: TRBV5-6; clone size: NA; J gene: TRBJ1-5; CDR3 DNA: TGTGCCAGCATAAGACAGGGTAGCAATCAGCCCCAGCATTTT; CDR3 protein: CASIRQGSNQPQHF
D gene: NA; V gene: TRBV5-8; clone size: NA; J gene: TRBJ2-3; CDR3 DNA: TGTGCCAGCAGCCCCAAGACTAGTCTATTTACAGATACGCAGTATTTT; CDR3 protein: CASSPKTSLFTDTQYF
D gene: NA; V gene: TRBV19; clone size: NA; J gene: TRBJ1-4; CDR3 DNA: TGTGCCAGTAGTATTAATATGGTAACTGGTGAAAAACTGTTTTTT; CDR3 protein: CASSINMVTGEKLFF
D gene: TRBD1; V gene: TRBV19; clone size: NA; J gene: TRBJ1-5; CDR3 DNA: TGTGCCACGAAAGACAGGGGGGGATATAGCAATCAGCCCCAGCATTTT; CDR3 protein: CATKDRGGYSNQPQHF
D gene: TRBD1; V gene: TRBV14; clone size: once; J gene: TRBJ1-2; CDR3 DNA: TGTGCCAGCAGCCCATCTCACCTCAGGGGGGTCCTGGAGGCTTATGGCTACACCTTC; CDR3 protein: CASSPSHLRGVLEAYGYTF
D gene: TRBD1; V gene: TRBV6-4; clone size: NA; J gene: TRBJ2-3; CDR3 DNA: TGTGCCAGCAGCCCAGGGGGCGCATCTGATACGCAGTATTTT; CDR3 protein: CASSPGGASDTQYF
D gene: NA; V gene: TRBV12-2; clone size: NA; J gene: TRBJ2-7; CDR3 DNA: TGTGCAAGTCGCTTCCACCTAGCGGTCGGTAGCGAGCAGTACTTC; CDR3 protein: CASRFHLAVGSEQYF
D gene: TRBD1; V gene: TRBV30; clone size: NA; J gene: TRBJ1-4; CDR3 DNA: TGTGCCTGGAGTGCCGGCGGGACAGGGCGGGAAAAACTGTTTTTT; CDR3 protein: CAWSAGGTGREKLFF
D gene: NA; V gene: TRBV6-6; clone size: NA; J gene: TRBJ2-3; CDR3 DNA: TGTGCCAGCAGTTACTCGATACTGACGGGAGATACGCAGTATTTT; CDR3 protein: CASSYSILTGDTQYF